A single T cell receptor (beta chain) is shown here with its context. The sample is drawn from a study of blood T cell repertoires in COVID-19. Clones were read by immunoSEQ multiplex PCR, and TCRdb kept only the in-frame ones, dropping some. The sample consists of about 260,000 clones, 85% to 90% of them appearing once. Germline V gene data show CDR1 as LGHDT and CDR2 as YNNKEL (reference sequence). The V gene lost 1 base and the J gene lost 6 bases, with 3 bases spanning the gap. This CDR3 has 12 residues. This TCR was recovered from a middle-aged woman who had recovered from COVID-19. The sample consisted of peripheral blood. The chain links TRBV3-1 (or the pseudogene TRBV3-2) to TRBJ2-2; D is ambiguous. As DNA, the CDR3 is TGTGCCAGCAGCCAAGCGGCCGGGGAGCTGTTTTTT. Translated: CASSQAAGELFF.